The 30 T cell receptor beta chains below come from one sample, sequenced in a study of blood T cell repertoires in COVID-19 (dated by TCRdb to the early 2020s). Libraries were prepared through the immunoSEQ multiplex PCR assay. Entries here come from immuneACCESS through TCRdb and include only in-frame sequences with V and J called. Some clones fail to appear in such tables; in the studies checked, an unresolved V gene covers under half of the shortfall, and the cause of the remainder is unknown. This sample comprises 250,000 or so clones, 90% of them detected only once. In total, the top ten clones hold approximately 2.1% of the sample. Sequencing was carried out using peripheral blood. These receptors were collected from a woman in her sixties or seventies with COVID-19, enrolled during active disease.

J is TRBJ1-1 and V is TRBV4-2, with D perhaps matching TRBD1 (5 bases). The CDR3 is 14 amino acids. Germline loops: CDR1 LGHNA, CDR2 YNFKEQ. Trimming cost V 0 bases and J 4 bases, with 9 bases left between them. In nucleotides, the CDR3 is TGTGCCAGCAGCCAAGACAGGGTAACCACTGAAGCTTTCTTT. Amino acid sequence: CASSQDRVTTEAFF.

The gene calls are TRBV3-1 (or the pseudogene TRBV3-2) and TRBJ2-7, with D perhaps TRBD2 (6 bases). CDR3 size: 12 residues. The ends were cut back, 4 bases at V and 9 bases at J, with 13 bases in the middle. Germline lookup yields CDR1 LGHDT and CDR2 YNNKEL (reference sequence). The CDR3 region has the DNA TGTGCCAGCAGCCCCCAGGGACTCTCGCAGTACTTC. Translated: CASSPQGLSQYF.

A single count supports this clone. The chain employs TRBV6-2 or TRBV6-3 and TRBJ2-1; D ambiguous. There are 13 residues in the CDR3. Germline assignment: CDR1 MNHEY and CDR2 SVGEGT. Trimming stripped 0 bases from V and 9 bases from J, with 9 bases between. The CDR3 DNA reads TGTGCCAGCAGTTACTCCCGGGTGGGTGAGCAGTTCTTC. It specifies CASSYSRVGEQFF.

This chain uses TRBV6-2 or TRBV6-3 with TRBJ1-1, with TRBD1 matching 10 bases. Germline values: CDR1 MNHEY, CDR2 SVGEGT. The CDR3 runs to 15 residues. V lost 5 bases to trimming and J lost 3 bases; unmatched junction nucleotides: 6. DNA of the CDR3: TGTGCCAGCAGTGCCCGACAGGGGGCGGACACTGAAGCTTTCTTT. Its translation: CASSARQGADTEAFF.

This clone was seen just once. The rearrangement joins TRBV19 to TRBJ1-1, with D possibly TRBD1 on 5 matching bases. The CDR3 extends over 14 amino acids. Trimming removed 5 bases from V and 1 base from J, with 11 bases in between. Germline CDR1 is LNHDA and CDR2 is SQIVND (reference sequence). The CDR3 DNA reads TGTGCCAGTAGTTTTCGACAGAGGAACACTGAAGCTTTCTTT. It translates to CASSFRQRNTEAFF.

The chain links TRBV11-1 to TRBJ1-3, with D possibly matching TRBD1 (6 bases). CDR3 size: 15 residues. Trimming removed 2 bases at V and 5 bases at J, with 13 bases between. The germline V gene encodes CDR1 SGHAT and CDR2 FQDESV (reference sequence). The CDR3 nucleotides are TGTGCCAGCAGCTTAAATCGGGACAAGAGAAACACCATATATTTT. Translation gives CASSLNRDKRNTIYF.

This sequence joins TRBV19 and TRBJ1-3; 7 bases fit TRBD1. V lost 5 bases to trimming and J lost 4 bases; unmatched junction nucleotides: 2. This CDR3 is 13 amino acids long. Germline V CDR1 and CDR2: LNHDA, SQIVND (reference sequence). CDR3 nucleotides: TGTGCCAGTAGTGAAGGGGGCGGAAACACCATATATTTT. It is translated as CASSEGGGNTIYF.

V and J are TRBV30 and TRBJ1-2; TRBD1 matches at 8 bases. CDR3 length: 14 residues. V shed 3 bases, J shed 8 bases, and the junction held 11 bases outside the gene matches. CDR1 and CDR2 from the germline V gene are GTSNPN and SVGIG (reference sequence). CDR3 nucleotide sequence: TGTGCCTGGAGCAAAGGACAGGGTTATGACGGCTACACCTTC. Amino acids: CAWSKGQGYDGYTF.

V gene TRBV6-5 combines with J gene TRBJ1-3, with D tentatively TRBD1 (5 bases). CDR1 MNHEY and CDR2 SVGAGI come from the germline V gene. CDR3 length: 14 amino acids. V was shortened by 5 bases and J by 3 bases, with 11 bases between the two germline ends. CDR3 sequence: CASSPQGGGNTIYF. The CDR3, as DNA: TGTGCCAGCAGTCCCCAGGGAGGTGGAAACACCATATATTTT.

As for this clone: This sample also contains other DNA sequences that code for the same CDR3. The rearrangement joins TRBV6-5 to TRBJ1-5; 10 positions agree with TRBD1. With V trimmed by 6 bases and J by 2 bases, 4 bases remained unmatched. Germline V gives CDR1 MNHEY, CDR2 SVGAGI. The CDR3 extends over 15 amino acids. The DNA for the CDR3 is TGTGCCAGCAGCTTCGGGACAGGGGGCAATCAGCCCCAGCATTTT. As protein: CASSFGTGGNQPQHF.

The CDR3 region is CASSIVGTTEQYF. The CDR3 nucleotides read TGTGCCAGTAGTATAGTAGGGACAACCGAGCAGTACTTC. J is TRBJ2-7 and V is TRBV19, with D possibly matching TRBD1 (6 bases). Germline loops: CDR1 LNHDA, CDR2 SQIVND (reference sequence). V lost 1 base to trimming and J lost 6 bases, with 10 bases between them. The CDR3 spans 13 residues.

This sequence joins TRBV6-5 and TRBJ1-6; 7 nucleotides align to TRBD1. V lost 4 bases and J lost 18; bases outside the gene matches: 9. This CDR3 is built from 12 residues. CDR1 and CDR2 (germline): MNHEY, SVGAGI. CDR3 region: CASSSTGLGTHF. CDR3 coding DNA: TGTGCCAGCAGTTCGACAGGGCTTGGGACCCACTTT.

This rearrangement joins TRBV25-1 to TRBJ2-7, with unresolved D. V lost 4 bases and J 0 bases, leaving 7 bases between the germline ends. Germline CDR1 reads MGHDK; CDR2 reads SYGVNS. The CDR3 contains 13 residues. CDR3 sequence reads: CASSARSSYEQYF. In DNA, the CDR3 is TGTGCCAGCAGTGCGCGGAGCTCCTACGAGCAGTACTTC.

The rearrangement joins TRBV6-5 to TRBJ1-2, with D possibly being TRBD1 (5 bases). Germline V gene sequence: CDR1 MNHEY, CDR2 SVGAGI. V lost 2 bases to trimming and J lost 3 bases, with 13 bases between them. This CDR3 has 15 residues. Here the CDR3 reads CASSYGAGGDYGYTF. For the CDR3, the DNA is TGTGCCAGCAGTTACGGGGCCGGGGGGGACTATGGCTACACCTTC.

This clone was seen a handful of times. The chain couples TRBV7-9 to TRBJ1-2; 7 bases fit TRBD1. This CDR3 region has 15 residues. V lost 2 bases and J lost 2; bases outside the gene matches: 5. CDR1 is SEHNR and CDR2 is FQNEAQ in the germline V gene (reference sequence). The CDR3 DNA sequence: TGTGCCAGCAGCTTAACCTCGGGACAGAACTATGGCTACACCTTC. The encoded protein is CASSLTSGQNYGYTF.

The V gene is TRBV7-8, the J gene TRBJ2-2; 13 positions agree with TRBD2. V trimming: 5 bases; J trimming: 5 bases; junction bases outside the gene matches: 11. Germline values: CDR1 SGHVS, CDR2 FQNEAQ. The CDR3 sequence is 18 residues long. This CDR3 reads CASSPVATSGGVTGELFF. In DNA, the CDR3 is TGTGCCAGCAGCCCTGTGGCTACTAGCGGGGGGGTGACCGGGGAGCTGTTTTTT.

The chain links TRBV30 to TRBJ1-5, with D unclear. The CDR3 extends over 14 amino acids. The V gene lost 0 bases and the J gene lost 0 bases, with 6 bases spanning the gap. The germline V gene encodes CDR1 GTSNPN and CDR2 SVGIG (reference sequence). The CDR3 is CAWSVTLSNQPQHF. CDR3 DNA sequence: TGTGCCTGGAGTGTAACTCTTAGCAATCAGCCCCAGCATTTT.

The chain is built from TRBV11-2 and TRBJ1-3; D uncertain. Germline lookup yields CDR1 SGHAT and CDR2 FQNNGV. V gave up 2 bases and J gave up 2 bases, with 16 bases separating them. The CDR3 extends over 17 amino acids. CDR3 in amino acids: CASSLMGDSKAGNTIYF. Written as DNA, the CDR3 is TGTGCCAGCAGCTTAATGGGAGATAGCAAAGCTGGAAACACCATATATTTT.

The rearrangement uses TRBV7-2 and TRBJ1-1; TRBD1 might be the D (5 bases). V was cut by 1 base and J by 3 bases, with 15 bases left in between. Germline CDR1 SGHTA, CDR2 FQGNSA. The CDR3 has 16 amino acids. In DNA, the CDR3 is TGTGCCAGCAGCTTAGGGGGGAGGGCAGGACACACTGAAGCTTTCTTT. This codes for CASSLGGRAGHTEAFF.

This clone was recorded once. V usage is TRBV5-1 and J usage is TRBJ2-1, with D possibly TRBD1 on 5 matching bases. The germline V gene encodes CDR1 SGHRS and CDR2 YFSETQ. The CDR3 covers 16 residues. The germline V and J ends were trimmed by 0 bases and 5 bases, with 15 bases remaining between them. For the CDR3, the DNA is TGCGCCAGCAGCTTGGTGGTCAGGGTCCGAAACAATGAGCAGTTCTTC. It specifies CASSLVVRVRNNEQFF.

The J gene is TRBJ1-2, the V gene TRBV30; D possibly corresponds to TRBD1 (6 bases). The CDR3 extends over 13 amino acids. Germline V gene sequence: CDR1 GTSNPN, CDR2 SVGIG (reference sequence). The V end lost 2 bases, the J end lost 7 bases, and 14 bases lay between the germline ends. CDR3 in amino acids: CAWSFAQGSGYTF. CDR3 nucleotides: TGTGCCTGGAGTTTTGCCCAGGGGAGTGGCTACACCTTC.

The CDR3 DNA reads as TGTGCCAGCAGTTCCCGGCCTAGCGGGGGCGCGGAGAATGAGCAGTTCTTC. It is translated as CASSSRPSGGAENEQFF. The chain combines TRBV27 with TRBJ2-1; 10 bases fit TRBD2. The V gene end was trimmed by 4 bases and the J gene end by 7 bases; junction bases not matched to a gene: 13. Germline V gene data show CDR1 as MNHEY and CDR2 as SMNVEV (reference sequence). CDR3 length: 17 amino acids.

The V call is TRBV9, the J call TRBJ2-1; tentatively, D is TRBD1 (6 bases). V lost 1 base and J lost 7, with 12 bases in between. This CDR3 is built from 14 residues. Germline V gene lookup returns CDR1 SGDLS and CDR2 YYNGEE. CDR3 nucleotide sequence: TGTGCCAGCAGCGTATCAGGGGCGGGTAATGAGCAGTTCTTC. Protein sequence: CASSVSGAGNEQFF.

The chain couples TRBV6-4 to TRBJ1-1; D uncertain. The CDR3 sequence is 13 residues long. Germline V gene sequence: CDR1 MRHNA, CDR2 SNTAGT. Deletions cut 5 bases from V and 3 bases from J, with 10 bases between. CDR3 in DNA: TGTGCCAGCAGTCGGGAGGTTCACACTGAAGCTTTCTTT. It specifies CASSREVHTEAFF.

The chain joins TRBV9 to TRBJ1-1; D perhaps matches TRBD1 (6 bases). CDR3 size: 15 residues. Germline CDR1 SGDLS, CDR2 YYNGEE. Deletions cut 0 bases from V and 7 bases from J, with 16 bases between. The chain's CDR3 is CASSVAGGGGGEAFF. The DNA for the CDR3 is TGTGCCAGCAGCGTAGCGGGAGGGGGAGGTGGTGAAGCTTTCTTT.

The V gene is TRBV30, the J gene TRBJ1-6, with a possible D match to TRBD1 (6 bases). This CDR3 is 13 amino acids long. The V gene lost 7 bases and the J gene lost 5 bases, with 12 bases spanning the gap. Germline assignment: CDR1 GTSNPN and CDR2 SVGIG (reference sequence). In nucleotides, the CDR3 is TGTGCCTCTCAGGGGCAGCATAATTCACCCCTCCACTTT. It yields the protein CASQGQHNSPLHF.

V and J are TRBV5-1 and TRBJ1-1; a weak D match, TRBD1 (6 bases). Per germline, CDR1 SGHRS and CDR2 YFSETQ. Trimming removed 3 bases at V and 4 bases at J, with 28 bases between. The CDR3 is 19 residues long. CDR3 bases: TGCGCCAGCAGCTCCGGTTTAGGGGGGGGCGTGGGCGGAGGCACTGAAGCTTTCTTT. Protein product: CASSSGLGGGVGGGTEAFF.

Notes on this clone: The sample contains more than one DNA sequence encoding this CDR3. V usage is TRBV5-1 and J usage is TRBJ1-2, with 9 bases aligning to TRBD1. The ends lost 4 bases at V and 5 bases at J; junction bases unmatched: 3. This CDR3 has 13 residues. CDR1 is SGHRS and CDR2 is YFSETQ in the germline V gene. DNA of the CDR3: TGCGCCAGCAGCGGGACAGGGTCATATGGCTACACCTTC. The encoded protein is CASSGTGSYGYTF. The full variable domain, in which reference TRBV5-1 and TRBJ1-2 provide the parts outside the CDR3, is KAGVTQTPRYLIKTRGQQVTLSCSPISGHRSVSWYQQTPGQGLQFLFEYFSETQRNKGNFPGRFSGRQFSNSRSEMNVSTLELGDSALYLCASSGTGSYGYTFGSGTRLTVV.

The rearrangement links TRBV9 to TRBJ2-5; D is ambiguous. Looked up from germline, CDR1 is SGDLS and CDR2 is YYNGEE. V shed 3 bases and J shed 0 bases, with 6 bases lying between them. The CDR3 contains 13 residues. This chain's CDR3 is CASSALYQETQYF. CDR3 DNA sequence: TGTGCCAGCAGCGCCCTGTACCAAGAGACCCAGTACTTC. Together with reference TRBV9 and TRBJ2-5, the CDR3 gives the full variable domain: DSGVTQTPKHLITATGQRVTLRCSPRSGDLSVYWYQQSLDQGLQFLIQYYNGEERAKGNILERFSAQQFPDLHSELNLSSLELGDSALYFCASSALYQETQYFGPGTRLLVL.

The chain combines TRBV7-6 with TRBJ1-3; no clear D. CDR3 length: 16 residues. V lost 0 bases, J lost 1 base, and 10 bases lay in between. Germline V CDR1 and CDR2: SGHVS, FNYEAQ. The chain's CDR3 is CASSLAPYGSGNTIYF. CDR3 nucleotide sequence: TGTGCCAGCAGCTTAGCGCCCTACGGGTCTGGAAACACCATATATTTT.